This T cell receptor (beta chain) was identified in a study of blood T cell repertoires in COVID-19. Per germline, CDR1 LGHNA and CDR2 YNFKEQ. This CDR3 contains 16 residues. V gave up 0 bases and J gave up 5 bases, with 15 bases separating them. Profiling relied on immunoSEQ multiplex PCR, and the TCRdb table lists in-frame clones only, not all of them. The top ten hold approximately 1.6% of the sample, which has around 330,000 clones, approximately 88% seen once. The chain carries TRBV4-2 and TRBJ2-3; no clear D gene. Sample: peripheral blood. The clonotype was recovered from a woman aged 30 to 39 with COVID-19, enrolled during active disease. CDR3 nucleotides: TGTGCCAGCAGCCAAGACCTATGGGCTGCTGGAGATACGCAGTATTTT. As protein: CASSQDLWAAGDTQYF.